This TCR beta chain was identified during a study of cytomegalovirus exposure and HLA in healthy donors. At the level of the study: Previous work identified 120 million or so unique TCR beta sequences from around 200 million T cells. Study conclusions and caveats: Among TCR beta chains of equal frequency, HLA-associated ones were more clonally expanded in a later analysis.

The CDR3 has 14 amino acids. The V end lost 7 bases, the J end lost 5 bases, and 15 bases lay between the germline ends. CDR1 is ENHRY and CDR2 is SYGVKD in the germline V gene. Note on this clone: No antigen is known for it.

Both 60 Vbeta primers and 13 Jbeta primers went into the PCR. Profiling relied on immunoSEQ multiplex PCR, and the TCRdb table lists in-frame clones only, not all of them. The table includes under 150,000 clones, about 78% detected once. This rearrangement joins TRBV10-3 to TRBJ2-1; tentative D call: TRBD2 (6 bases). Sample: PBMCs. This receptor was identified in a man in his forties or fifties in good health and CMV-seronegative. The CDR3 is CAINPGTQNNEQFF. The CDR3 DNA reads as TGTGCCATCAACCCCGGGACTCAGAACAATGAGCAGTTCTTC.